Detailed here is one T cell receptor (beta chain). Its antigen is not identified. Data came from immunoSEQ multiplex PCR; TCRdb stores just in-frame clones and leaves some out. The repertoire holds 90,000 to 150,000 clones, with around 89% as singletons. Trimming took off 5 bases at V and 10 bases at J, with 9 bases between the two ends. CDR1 SEHNR and CDR2 FQNEAQ come from the germline V gene (reference sequence). The length of the CDR3 is 11 residues. The data are from a study of T cell responses to AZD1222 COVID-19 vaccine. Study-wide findings and caveats: Increases in Spike-specific TCR breadth and depth were seen after two AZD1222 doses. Most donors were white British, females outnumbered males, and clonal diversity was possibly underestimated.

This clonotype originated in an adult who received the AZD1222 COVID-19 vaccine. The sample here was peripheral blood, taken 28 days after the second AZD1222 dose. The genes are TRBV7-9 and TRBJ2-1, with a possible D match to TRBD1 (6 bases). This CDR3 reads CASSTQGEQFF. The CDR3 DNA reads as TGTGCCAGCAGCACCCAGGGGGAGCAGTTCTTC. The full variable domain, rest sourced from reference TRBV7-9 and TRBJ2-1, is DTGVSQNPRHKITKRGQNVTFRCDPISEHNRLYWYRQTLGQGPEFLTYFQNEAQLEKSRLLSDRFSAERPKGSFSTLEIQRTEQGDSAMYLCASSTQGEQFFGPGTRLTVL.